This note documents a single T cell receptor beta chain sequence. This specimen comes from a study of blood T cell repertoires in COVID-19. Study in general: PBMCs, B-cell-depleted T cells, or T cells provided the cDNA or gDNA that made up the material.

Living in under 30 US areas, the participants were between roughly 18 and 90 years of age. Exposed participants encountered a COVID-19 case during the 2 weeks preceding study entry. Germline loops: CDR1 SGHVS, CDR2 FQNEAQ. The CDR3 is 14 residues long. Between the trimmed V and J ends, which lost 5 bases and 2 bases, there was a span of 13 bases. Clones were read by immunoSEQ multiplex PCR, and TCRdb kept only the in-frame ones, dropping some. The sample has about 190,000 clones, roughly 84% seen once. The chain uses TRBV7-8 and TRBJ2-7, with D tentatively TRBD2 (5 bases). The sample comprised PBMCs or T cells enriched from blood (not recorded which). This clonotype was obtained from a woman in her thirties who had been exposed to COVID-19. CDR3 loop: CASSLEGVTYEQYF. As DNA, the CDR3 is TGTGCCAGCAGCCTAGAGGGAGTCACCTACGAGCAGTACTTC.